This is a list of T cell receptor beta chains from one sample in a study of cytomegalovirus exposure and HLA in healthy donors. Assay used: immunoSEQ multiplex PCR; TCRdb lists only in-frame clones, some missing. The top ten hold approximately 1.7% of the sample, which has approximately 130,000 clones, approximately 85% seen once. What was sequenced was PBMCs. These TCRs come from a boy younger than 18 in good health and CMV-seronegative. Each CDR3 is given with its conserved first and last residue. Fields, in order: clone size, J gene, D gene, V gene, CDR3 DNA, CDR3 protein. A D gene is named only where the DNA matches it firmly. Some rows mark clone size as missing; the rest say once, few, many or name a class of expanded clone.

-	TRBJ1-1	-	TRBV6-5	TGTGCCAGCAGTTACACAGATAACACTGAAGCTTTCTTT	CASSYTDNTEAFF
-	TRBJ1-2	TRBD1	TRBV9	TGTGCCAGCAGCCCAGCTGGGACAGAGGTATACACCTTC	CASSPAGTEVYTF
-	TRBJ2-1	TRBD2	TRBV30	TGTGCCTGGAGAAGCGGGGGCGCCTACAATGAGCAGTTCTTC	CAWRSGGAYNEQFF
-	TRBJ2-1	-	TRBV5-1	TGCGCCAGCAGCCCCCCTGCGAGGAATGAGCAGTTCTTC	CASSPPARNEQFF
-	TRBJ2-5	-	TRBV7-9	TGTGCCAGCAGCTTAGAGGCAGGGGAGAGGGAGACCCAGTACTTC	CASSLEAGERETQYF
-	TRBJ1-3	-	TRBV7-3	TGTGCCAGCAGCCCAACGGGGGGGCCGGGAAACACCATATATTTT	CASSPTGGPGNTIYF
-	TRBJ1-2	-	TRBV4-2	TGTGCCAGCAGCCAATCGGCCAGGGAGGATGGCTACACCTTC	CASSQSAREDGYTF
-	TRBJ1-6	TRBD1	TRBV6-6	TGTGCCAGCAGAACAGGGGGTGAAGGTAATTCACCCCTCCACTTT	CASRTGGEGNSPLHF
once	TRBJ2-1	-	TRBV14	TGTGCCAGCAGCCAGTGGGAGCGGGCCCTCAATGAGCAGTTCTTC	CASSQWERALNEQFF
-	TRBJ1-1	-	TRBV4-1	TGCGCCAGCAGCCAAGGCGGGGCGGCCACTGAAGCTTTCTTT	CASSQGGAATEAFF
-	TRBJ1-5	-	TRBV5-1	TGCGCCAGCAGCGGAGGGGACAATCAGCCCCAGCATTTT	CASSGGDNQPQHF
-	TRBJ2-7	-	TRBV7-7	TGTGCTAGCAGCTTAAAGTCCTTGGAGAACGGAACCTACGAGCAGTACTTC	CASSLKSLENGTYEQYF
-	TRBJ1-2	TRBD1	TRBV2	TGTGCCAGCAGTGAAGCGGGGACAGGTGGCTACACCTTC	CASSEAGTGGYTF
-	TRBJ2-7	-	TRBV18	TGTGCCAGCTCACCCGGACAGCTTTCCTACGAGCAGTACTTC	CASSPGQLSYEQYF
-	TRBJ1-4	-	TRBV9	TGTGCCAGCAGGGCGGCGACTAATGAAAAACTGTTTTTT	CASRAATNEKLFF
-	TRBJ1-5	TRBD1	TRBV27	TGTGCCAGCAGTTTAGTTCAGGGGGAGCCCCAGCATTTT	CASSLVQGEPQHF
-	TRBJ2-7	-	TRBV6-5	TGTGCCAGCAGTCCGGACAGCTACTACGAGCAGTACTTC	CASSPDSYYEQYF
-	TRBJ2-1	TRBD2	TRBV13	TGTGCCAGCAGCTTATGGCGGGGGGGCAAGGATGAGCAGTTCTTC	CASSLWRGGKDEQFF
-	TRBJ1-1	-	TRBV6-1	TGTGCCGTGGGGGGGCTCAACACTGAAGCTTTCTTT	CAVGGLNTEAFF
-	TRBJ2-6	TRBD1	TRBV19	TGTGCCAGTAGTCCCCGACAGGGGGTAATCTCTGGGGCCAACGTCCTGACTTTC	CASSPRQGVISGANVLTF
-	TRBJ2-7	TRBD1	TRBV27	TGTGCCAGCAGTCCTGGGACAGGGCAAACCTACGAGCAGTACTTC	CASSPGTGQTYEQYF
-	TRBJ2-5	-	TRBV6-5	TGTGCCAGCAGTTACTCGAGAGGAGGGGAGACCCAGTACTTC	CASSYSRGGETQYF
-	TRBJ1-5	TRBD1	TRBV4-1	TGCGCCAGCAGCCATCGAGACCTGACAGGGGGTCAGCCCCAGCATTTT	CASSHRDLTGGQPQHF
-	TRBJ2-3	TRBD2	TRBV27	TGTGCCAGCAGTAACATAGCGGGGGGAGCAGATACGCAGTATTTT	CASSNIAGGADTQYF
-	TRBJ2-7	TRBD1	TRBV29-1	TGCAGCGTTTCCAGCCGGGACAGGGGACACGAGCAGTACTTC	CSVSSRDRGHEQYF
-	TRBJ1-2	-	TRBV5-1	TGCGCCAGCAGCTTGGGAGGGTACTATGGCTACACCTTC	CASSLGGYYGYTF
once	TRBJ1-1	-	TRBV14	TGTGCCAGCAGCCAGACGTGGGAGGTAGCGAACACTGAAGCTTTCTTT	CASSQTWEVANTEAFF
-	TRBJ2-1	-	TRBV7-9	TGTGCCAGCAGCGGTATCAAGGGACTTTACGGGCATGAGCAGTTCTTC	CASSGIKGLYGHEQFF